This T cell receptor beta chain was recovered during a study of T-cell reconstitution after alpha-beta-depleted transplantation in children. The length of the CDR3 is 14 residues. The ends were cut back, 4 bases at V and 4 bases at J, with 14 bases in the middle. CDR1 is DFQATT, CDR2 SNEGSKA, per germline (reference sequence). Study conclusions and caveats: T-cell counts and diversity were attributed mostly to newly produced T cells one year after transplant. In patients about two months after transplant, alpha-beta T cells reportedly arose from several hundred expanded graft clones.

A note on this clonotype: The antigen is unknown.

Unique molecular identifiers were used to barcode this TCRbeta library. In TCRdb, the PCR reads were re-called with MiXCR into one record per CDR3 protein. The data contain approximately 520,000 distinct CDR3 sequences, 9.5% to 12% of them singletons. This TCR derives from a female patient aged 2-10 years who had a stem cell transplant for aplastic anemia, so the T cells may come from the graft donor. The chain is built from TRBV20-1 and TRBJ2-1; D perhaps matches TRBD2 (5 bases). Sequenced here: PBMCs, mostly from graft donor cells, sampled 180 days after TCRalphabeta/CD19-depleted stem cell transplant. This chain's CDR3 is CSAMSGPSYNEQFF. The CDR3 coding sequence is TGCAGTGCTATGAGCGGCCCCTCATACAATGAGCAGTTCTTC.